This TCR beta chain emerged from a study of blood T cell repertoires in COVID-19. The J segment lost 8 bases and the V segment lost 1 base, leaving 3 bases of the junction unmatched. This CDR3 region has 14 residues. Germline loops: CDR1 SQVTM, CDR2 ANQGSEA. Clones were read by immunoSEQ multiplex PCR, and TCRdb kept only the in-frame ones, dropping some. The repertoire holds about 440,000 clones, with roughly 88% as singletons. Sequenced sample: PBMCs or T cells enriched from blood (not recorded which). The receptor was isolated from a man younger than 30 who had recovered from COVID-19. The chain joins TRBV29-1 to TRBJ2-1; TRBD2 matches 12 bases. The CDR3 here is CSVEASGRAYEQFF. Written as DNA, the CDR3 is TGCAGCGTTGAAGCTAGCGGGAGGGCCTATGAGCAGTTCTTC.